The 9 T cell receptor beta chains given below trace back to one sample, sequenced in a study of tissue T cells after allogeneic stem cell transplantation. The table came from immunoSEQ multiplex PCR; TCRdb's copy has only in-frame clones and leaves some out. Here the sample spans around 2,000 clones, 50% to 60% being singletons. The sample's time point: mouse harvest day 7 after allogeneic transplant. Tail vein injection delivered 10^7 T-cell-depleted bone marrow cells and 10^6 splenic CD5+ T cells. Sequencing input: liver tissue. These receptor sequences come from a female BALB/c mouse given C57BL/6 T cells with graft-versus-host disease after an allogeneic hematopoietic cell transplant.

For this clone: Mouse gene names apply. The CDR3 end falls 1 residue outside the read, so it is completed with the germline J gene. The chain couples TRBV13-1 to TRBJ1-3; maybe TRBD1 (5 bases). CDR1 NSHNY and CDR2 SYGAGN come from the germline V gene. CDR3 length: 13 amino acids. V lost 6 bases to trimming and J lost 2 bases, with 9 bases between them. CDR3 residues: CASTGDPGNTLYF. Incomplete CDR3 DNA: TGTGCCAGCACGGGGGATCCTGGAAATACGCTCTAT.

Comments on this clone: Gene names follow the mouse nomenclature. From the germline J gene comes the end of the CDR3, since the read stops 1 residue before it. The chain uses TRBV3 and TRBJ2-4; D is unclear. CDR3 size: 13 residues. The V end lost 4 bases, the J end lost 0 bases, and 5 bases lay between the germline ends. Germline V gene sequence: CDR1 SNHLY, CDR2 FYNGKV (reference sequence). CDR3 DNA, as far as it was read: TGTGCCAGCAGCTCCCGGAGTCAAAACACCTTGTAC. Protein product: CASSSRSQNTLY. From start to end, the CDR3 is CASSSRSQNTLYF.

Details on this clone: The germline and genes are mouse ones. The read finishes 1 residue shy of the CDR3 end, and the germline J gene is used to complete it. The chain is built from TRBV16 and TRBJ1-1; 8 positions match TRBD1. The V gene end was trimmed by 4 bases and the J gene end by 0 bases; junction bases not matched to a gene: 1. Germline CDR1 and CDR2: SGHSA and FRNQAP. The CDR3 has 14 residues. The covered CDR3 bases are TGTGCAAGCAGCTCGACAGGGGCAAACACAGAAGTCTTC. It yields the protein CASSSTGANTEVF. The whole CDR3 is CASSSTGANTEVFF. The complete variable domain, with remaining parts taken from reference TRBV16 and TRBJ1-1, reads NAGVIQTPRHKVTGKGQEATLWCEPISGHSAVFWYRQTIVQGLEFLTYFRNQAPIDDSGMPKERFSAQMPNQSHSTLKIQSTQPQDSAVYLCASSSTGANTEVFFGKGTRLTVV.

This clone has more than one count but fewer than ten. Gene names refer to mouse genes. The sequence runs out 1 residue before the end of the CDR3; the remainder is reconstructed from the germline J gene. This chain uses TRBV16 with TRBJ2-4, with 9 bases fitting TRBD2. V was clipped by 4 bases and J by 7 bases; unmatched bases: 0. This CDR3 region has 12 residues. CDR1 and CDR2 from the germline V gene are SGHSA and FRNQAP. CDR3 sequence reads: CASSSGGDTLYF. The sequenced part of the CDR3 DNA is TGTGCAAGCAGCTCTGGGGGGGACACCTTGTAC.

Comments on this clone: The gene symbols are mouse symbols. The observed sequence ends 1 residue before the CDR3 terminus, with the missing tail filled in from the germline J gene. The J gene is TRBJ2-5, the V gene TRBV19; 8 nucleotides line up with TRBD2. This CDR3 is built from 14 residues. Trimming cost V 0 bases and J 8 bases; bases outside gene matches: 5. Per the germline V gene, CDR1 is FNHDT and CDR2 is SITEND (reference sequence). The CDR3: CASSIGLGGGTQYF. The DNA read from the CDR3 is TGTGCCAGCAGTATAGGGCTGGGGGGAGGCACCCAGTAC.

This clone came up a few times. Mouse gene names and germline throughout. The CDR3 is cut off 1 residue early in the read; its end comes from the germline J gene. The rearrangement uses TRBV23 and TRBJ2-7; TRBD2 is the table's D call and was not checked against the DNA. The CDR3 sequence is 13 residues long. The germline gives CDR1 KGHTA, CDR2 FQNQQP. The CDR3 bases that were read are TGCTCCAGCAGTACACTGGGGGTCTATGAACAGTAC. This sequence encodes CSSSTLGVYEQY. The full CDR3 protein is CSSSTLGVYEQYF.

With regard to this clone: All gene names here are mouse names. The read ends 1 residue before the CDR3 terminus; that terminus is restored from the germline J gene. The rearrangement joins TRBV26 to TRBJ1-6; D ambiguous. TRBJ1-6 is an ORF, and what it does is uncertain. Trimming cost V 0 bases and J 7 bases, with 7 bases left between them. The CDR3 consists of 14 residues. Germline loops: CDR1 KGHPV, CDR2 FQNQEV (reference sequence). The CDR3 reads CASSLSGLNSPLYF. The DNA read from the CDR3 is TGTGCCAGCAGTCTGTCTGGGTTGAATTCGCCCCTCTAC.

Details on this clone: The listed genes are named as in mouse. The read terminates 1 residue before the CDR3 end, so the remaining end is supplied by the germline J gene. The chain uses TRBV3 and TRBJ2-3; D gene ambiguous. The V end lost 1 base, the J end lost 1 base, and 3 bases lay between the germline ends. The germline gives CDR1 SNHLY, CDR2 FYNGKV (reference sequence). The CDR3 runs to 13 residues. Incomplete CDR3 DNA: TGTGCCAGCAGCTTAGGTGGTGCAGAAACGCTGTAT. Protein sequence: CASSLGGAETLY. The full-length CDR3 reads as CASSLGGAETLYF.

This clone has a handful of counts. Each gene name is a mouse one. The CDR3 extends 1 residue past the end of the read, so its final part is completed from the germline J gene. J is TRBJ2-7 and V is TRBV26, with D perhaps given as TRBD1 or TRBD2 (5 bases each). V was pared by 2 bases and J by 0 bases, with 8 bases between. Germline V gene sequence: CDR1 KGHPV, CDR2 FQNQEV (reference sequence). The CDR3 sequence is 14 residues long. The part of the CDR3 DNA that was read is TGTGCCAGCAGTCTGGGGGCGCTCTCCTATGAACAGTAC. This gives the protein CASSLGALSYEQY. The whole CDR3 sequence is CASSLGALSYEQYF.